This is a list of T cell receptor beta chains from one sample in a study of T cell repertoires in cytomegalovirus infection. What these receptors recognize is not known. In TCRdb, the reads were re-called with MiXCR into one record per CDR3 protein. The sample carries 830,000 or so distinct CDR3 sequences, approximately 32% recorded once. The starting material was cultured CD8+ T cells from PBMCs, obtained from culture after CMV antigen stimulation. Source of these receptors: a human donor in good health (CMV status not recorded). Some clones in this sample may be carry-over from other donors' samples. The CDR3 runs from the conserved cysteine through the conserved F or W. Each record gives: V gene, D gene, clone size, J gene, CDR3 DNA, CDR3 protein. A D gene is named only where the DNA matches it firmly. Clone size is given for some rows only: seen once, a few or many times, or a class if the clone is expanded.

>TRBV7-9|-|few|TRBJ2-5
TGTGCCAGCAGCTTGGGATTGGGCGGGGTCGAGACCCAGTACTTC
CASSLGLGGVETQYF
>TRBV5-5|-|-|TRBJ1-5
TGTGCCAGCAGCTGGAAGACGGGTTCTGGACAGCCCCAGCATTTT
CASSWKTGSGQPQHF
>TRBV5-1|TRBD1|few|TRBJ1-3
TGCGCCAGCAGCGACGGGACAGTCTCTGGAAACACCATATATTTT
CASSDGTVSGNTIYF
>TRBV20-1|-|-|TRBJ1-2
TGCAGTGCTAGAGATCGTGCGGGTAATTTCTATGGCTACACCTTC
CSARDRAGNFYGYTF
>TRBV7-9|-|many|TRBJ2-3
TGTGCCAGCAGCTTATTATCAGGGATCCTCCCCAGCACAGATACGCAGTATTTT
CASSLLSGILPSTDTQYF
>TRBV4-2|-|-|TRBJ2-7
TGTGCCAGCAGCCAAGAGGACGGCTCCTACGAGCAGTACTTC
CASSQEDGSYEQYF
>TRBV7-8|TRBD1|-|TRBJ2-5
TGTGCCAGCAGCTTATTCGGGACAGGGAAAGAGACCCAGTACTTC
CASSLFGTGKETQYF
>TRBV5-6|-|-|TRBJ1-5
TGTGCCAGCAGCTTGGGCGGGGATGACAATCAGCCCCAGCATTTT
CASSLGGDDNQPQHF
>TRBV4-1|-|once|TRBJ2-2
TGCGCCAGCAGCCAAGGGTCGATGAACACCGGGGAGCTGTTTTTT
CASSQGSMNTGELFF
>TRBV27|TRBD1|-|TRBJ2-7
TGTGCCAGCAGTGACGGGACAGGCTTCTCCAACGAGCAGTACTTC
CASSDGTGFSNEQYF
>TRBV7-4|TRBD2|-|TRBJ2-7
TGTGCCAGCAGCCAGACTAGCAGTGGCGAGCAGTACTTC
CASSQTSSGEQYF
>TRBV20-1|-|-|TRBJ2-1
TGCAGTGCTAGAGGCGCCGGGGCCACGGTGCGTGAGCAGTTCTTC
CSARGAGATVREQFF
>TRBV2|TRBD1|-|TRBJ2-6
TGTGCCAGCAGTGGGGACAGAGCCTCTGGGGCCAACGTCCTGACTTTC
CASSGDRASGANVLTF
>TRBV7-6|TRBD2|-|TRBJ2-1
TGTGCCAGCAGCTCATCGGGACTAGCAGCTGAGCAGTTCTTC
CASSSSGLAAEQFF
>TRBV7-2|-|many|TRBJ2-5
TGTGCCAGCGGGCGGAACCGGGACCCAGCTGGGCCTGAAGAGACCCAGTACTTC
CASGRNRDPAGPEETQYF
>TRBV19|-|-|TRBJ1-5
TGTGCCAGTAGTATCCGCGGGGCAGGGAACATAGGGAGCAATCAGCCCCAGCATTTT
CASSIRGAGNIGSNQPQHF
>TRBV24-1|TRBD1|-|TRBJ1-5
TGTGCCACCAGGGACCGTCCCGGGACAGGGGAAACACTCCTGGGCAATCAGCCCCAGCATTTT
CATRDRPGTGETLLGNQPQHF
>TRBV19|-|few|TRBJ1-2
TGTGCCAGTAGTTATGGGGGTACAGTTTATGGCTACACCTTC
CASSYGGTVYGYTF
>TRBV6-5|TRBD1|-|TRBJ2-2
TGTGTCAGCAGTTACTCAGTTGACCGGACAGGGAACACCGGGGAGCTGTTTTTT
CVSSYSVDRTGNTGELFF
>TRBV7-9|TRBD1|many|TRBJ1-2
TGTGCCAGCAGCCGACAGGGCGGGGAAGGCTACACCTTC
CASSRQGGEGYTF
>TRBV6-1|-|many|TRBJ2-2
TGTGCCAGCAGTGAAGTGGGGAACACCGGGGAGCTGTTTTTT
CASSEVGNTGELFF
>TRBV11-2|-|-|TRBJ1-1
TGTGCCAGCAGGAGAAGCGATCGCGAAACTGAAGCTTTCTTT
CASRRSDRETEAFF
>TRBV15|-|-|TRBJ2-5
TGTGCCACCAGCAGAGATTGGGAGACCCAGTACTTC
CATSRDWETQYF
>TRBV4-1|-|-|TRBJ1-2
TGCGCCAGCAGCCAGGCCCCTGGTGCGAACTATGGCTACACCTTC
CASSQAPGANYGYTF